This passage covers 7 T cell receptor beta chains from one sample sequenced in a study of CXCR3-negative and CXCR3-positive naive CD8 T cells. General study points: When CXCR3-positive naive cells were set against CXCR3-negative naive cells, the former had more hydrophobic TRB CDR3s.

For these receptors, no antigen is known. The libraries of TRB cDNA were prepared using 5' RACE with UMI labels. TCRdb reanalyzed the 5' RACE reads, giving one entry per CDR3 protein sequence and no DNA. The sample table sets out around 66,000 distinct CDR3 sequences. Sample: naive CXCR3+ CD8+ T cells from blood. The subset was: CD45RO-CCR7+CD27+CD95- naive CD8+ T cells expressing CXCR3 (TNR3+). All receptors come from a human donor in good health. Some clones in this sample may be carry-over from other donors' samples.

This rearrangement joins TRBV7-2 to TRBJ2-1; there is no DNA to check the TCRdb D call of TRBD2. The CDR3 loop spans 15 amino acids. The germline gives CDR1 SGHTA, CDR2 FQGNSA. The CDR3 loop reads CASSPRGGSYNEQFF.

The J gene is TRBJ2-3, the V gene TRBV29-1; TCRdb gives TRBD2 as the D gene, but with no DNA this cannot be confirmed. The germline CDR1 and CDR2 sequences are SQVTM and ANQGSEA. The CDR3 length is 13 residues. CDR3 in amino acids: CSVEAGGMDTQYF.

This chain joins TRBV29-1 and TRBJ1-1. The CDR3 length is 11 residues. Germline V gene lookup returns CDR1 SQVTM and CDR2 ANQGSEA. CDR3 amino acids: CSELENTEAFF.

The gene calls are TRBV7-9 and TRBJ2-1; TCRdb selects TRBD1, and the lack of DNA leaves this call unchecked. In germline, CDR1 is SEHNR, CDR2 FQNEAQ (reference sequence). The CDR3 has 13 amino acids. The CDR3: CASTPTGDNEQFF. Drawing the rest from reference TRBV7-9 and TRBJ2-1, the complete variable domain is DTGVSQNPRHKITKRGQNVTFRCDPISEHNRLYWYRQTLGQGPEFLTYFQNEAQLEKSRLLSDRFSAERPKGSFSTLEIQRTEQGDSAMYLCASTPTGDNEQFFGPGTRLTVL.

The chain links TRBV3-1 to TRBJ1-1; the D call of TRBD1 rests on TCRdb alone, since no DNA is present to check it. This CDR3 has 13 amino acids. The germline V gene has CDR1 LGHDT and CDR2 YNNKEL (reference sequence). The CDR3 loop is CASSQGLNRGTFF.

The chain joins TRBV19 to TRBJ1-1. The CDR3 contains 13 residues. In germline, CDR1 is LNHDA, CDR2 SQIVND (reference sequence). The CDR3 loop is CASSLDWNTEAFF.

The chain is built from TRBV7-3 and TRBJ2-2; TCRdb names TRBD1, which stays unverified in the absence of DNA. The CDR3 has 18 amino acids. Germline CDR1 is SGHTA and CDR2 is FQGTGA. The CDR3 reads CASSYSGQTKSNTGELFF.